The 19 T cell receptor beta chains below come from one sample, sequenced in a study of cytomegalovirus exposure and HLA in healthy donors. Use of 60 Vbeta and 13 Jbeta primers characterized the PCR. Using immunoSEQ multiplex PCR, the repertoire was profiled, and TCRdb retains in-frame clones only, with some absent. The sample consists of roughly 170,000 clones, more than 65% of them appearing once. Sequenced input: PBMCs. The origin of the receptors is a girl aged 2-10 years in good health and CMV-seropositive.

V and J are TRBV12-5 and TRBJ2-1; the D is unclear. The CDR3 runs 12 residues. V was pared by 8 bases and J by 2 bases, with 7 bases between. CDR1 and CDR2 from the germline V gene are LGHNT and FRNRAP. The CDR3 DNA sequence: TGTGCTAGTCACAGTACCTACAATGAGCAGTTCTTC. Amino acids: CASHSTYNEQFF. Full variable domain (remainder filled in from reference TRBV12-5 and TRBJ2-1): DARVTQTPRHKVTEMGQEVTMRCQPILGHNTVFWYRQTMMQGLELLAYFRNRAPLDDSGMPKDRFSAEMPDATLATLKIQPSEPRDSAVYFCASHSTYNEQFFGPGTRLTVL.

The rearrangement joins TRBV9 to TRBJ2-7, with 7 bases identical to TRBD2. Germline V gives CDR1 SGDLS, CDR2 YYNGEE. The CDR3 length is 15 residues. V lost 0 bases, J lost 2 bases, and 5 bases stayed unmatched. CDR3 DNA: TGTGCCAGCAGCGTAGGGGGGGGAGGAACCTACGAGCAGTACTTC. Protein sequence: CASSVGGGGTYEQYF.

The V call is TRBV7-9, the J call TRBJ2-1; 7 nucleotides align to TRBD2. J lost 6 bases, V lost 5 bases, and 13 bases had no gene match. From germline, CDR1 is SEHNR and CDR2 FQNEAQ (reference sequence). The CDR3 spans 16 residues. CDR3 amino acids: CASSPPLGGSGNEQFF. The CDR3 coding sequence is TGTGCCAGCAGCCCTCCACTGGGCGGGAGCGGCAATGAGCAGTTCTTC.

CDR3 DNA: TGTGCCAGCAGCCCCGGGACAGGGGGTGGAGAGACCCAGTACTTC. It encodes CASSPGTGGGETQYF. The V and J genes are TRBV5-6 and TRBJ2-5, with 11 nucleotides matching TRBD1. The CDR3 is made up of 15 amino acids. In germline, CDR1 is SGHDT, CDR2 YYEEEE. With V trimmed by 4 bases and J by 4 bases, 6 bases remained unmatched.

The chain combines TRBV4-1 with TRBJ2-1, with TRBD1 as a possible D gene (6 bases). The CDR3 extends over 16 amino acids. Germline assignment: CDR1 MGHRA and CDR2 YSYEKL. Trimming took off 3 bases at V and 3 bases at J, with 15 bases between the two ends. The CDR3 coding sequence is TGCGCCAGCAGCCATCCGGGACGACAGGACTACAATGAGCAGTTCTTC. It yields the protein CASSHPGRQDYNEQFF.

The chain recombines TRBV28 with TRBJ1-3, with TRBD1 as a possible D gene (5 bases). The germline gives CDR1 MDHEN, CDR2 SYDVKM. The V gene lost 3 bases and the J gene lost 3 bases, with 9 bases spanning the gap. The CDR3 runs to 14 residues. This CDR3 is CASSFGGGGNTIYF. CDR3 DNA sequence: TGTGCCAGCAGTTTTGGGGGAGGTGGAAACACCATATATTTT.

This chain links TRBV30 with TRBJ2-1, with 9 positions matching TRBD1. The CDR3 is made up of 14 amino acids. V dropped 2 bases and J dropped 7; count of bases not matched to a gene: 6. The germline CDR1 and CDR2 sequences are GTSNPN and SVGIG (reference sequence). In nucleotides, the CDR3 is TGTGCCTGGAGTAGGACAGGGGTTACGAATGAGCAGTTCTTC. It yields the protein CAWSRTGVTNEQFF. Combining the CDR3 with reference TRBV30 and TRBJ2-1 gives the whole variable domain SQTIHQWPATLVQPVGSPLSLECTVEGTSNPNLYWYRQAAGRGLQLLFYSVGIGQISSEVPQNLSASRPQDRQFILSSKKLLLSDSGFYLCAWSRTGVTNEQFFGPGTRLTVL.

The V gene is TRBV20-1, the J gene TRBJ1-2; D remains ambiguous. Germline loops: CDR1 DFQATT, CDR2 SNEGSKA (reference sequence). Trimming pared 4 bases from V and 8 bases from J, leaving 11 bases between. This CDR3 has 11 amino acids. CDR3 DNA: TGCAGTGCTACTCGAGGAGGAGGCTACACCTTC. Translating gives CSATRGGGYTF.

This rearrangement joins TRBV2 to TRBJ2-5; 7 nucleotides agree with TRBD2. V gave up 4 bases and J gave up 7 bases; unmatched junction bases: 15. In germline, CDR1 is SNHLY, CDR2 FYNNEI. The CDR3 contains 16 residues. DNA for the CDR3: TGTGCCAGCAGTGTCTCTGGGGGGGGGACCTCGGGGACCCAGTACTTC. It codes for CASSVSGGGTSGTQYF.

This clone was detected only once. The genes are TRBV30 and TRBJ1-2, with D possibly matching TRBD1 (5 bases). The CDR3 is 15 amino acids. The V end lost 1 base, the J end lost 4 bases, and 16 bases lay between the germline ends. CDR1 is GTSNPN, CDR2 SVGIG, per germline (reference sequence). In nucleotides, the CDR3 is TGTGCCTGGAGTGCCAACTGGGACTCAGCCTATGGCTACACCTTC. Protein sequence: CAWSANWDSAYGYTF. Drawing the rest from reference TRBV30 and TRBJ1-2, the complete variable domain is SQTIHQWPATLVQPVGSPLSLECTVEGTSNPNLYWYRQAAGRGLQLLFYSVGIGQISSEVPQNLSASRPQDRQFILSSKKLLLSDSGFYLCAWSANWDSAYGYTFGSGTRLTVV.

The sample holds a few counts of this clone. The J gene is TRBJ1-4, the V gene TRBV13; maybe TRBD1 (6 bases). Germline V CDR1 and CDR2: PRHDT, FYEKMQ (reference sequence). The CDR3 runs 14 residues. V was pared by 3 bases and J by 5 bases, with 10 bases between. The CDR3 loop is CASSLTGENEKLFF. Written as DNA, the CDR3 is TGTGCCAGCAGCTTGACAGGAGAGAATGAAAAACTGTTTTTT.

CDR3 sequence reads: CASSQSQGTEAFF. Written as DNA, the CDR3 is TGTGCCAGCAGCCAATCCCAGGGGACTGAAGCTTTCTTT. The chain recombines TRBV27 with TRBJ1-1; possibly TRBD1 for D (6 bases). The CDR3 covers 13 residues. The V end lost 6 bases, the J end lost 5 bases, and 13 bases lay between the germline ends. Germline V CDR1 and CDR2: MNHEY, SMNVEV (reference sequence).

This clone was detected ten times or more. CDR3 DNA: TGTGCCAGTAGTTACATGAACGAGCAGTACTTC. Translation gives CASSYMNEQYF. The rearrangement links TRBV19 to TRBJ2-7; D is unclear. The CDR3 has 11 amino acids. Trimming pared 5 bases from V and 5 bases from J, leaving 7 bases between. CDR1 is LNHDA, CDR2 SQIVND, per germline (reference sequence).

The chain joins TRBV19 to TRBJ1-2; D might be TRBD1 (5 bases). CDR1 and CDR2 (germline): LNHDA, SQIVND (reference sequence). V lost 6 bases and J lost 3, with 14 bases in between. CDR3 length equals 14 residues. CDR3 DNA sequence: TGTGCCAGTAGGGACATCGGGGGAGACTATGGCTACACCTTC. It specifies CASRDIGGDYGYTF.

The V call is TRBV30, the J call TRBJ2-5; perhaps TRBD1 as D (5 bases). Germline CDR1 reads GTSNPN; CDR2 reads SVGIG (reference sequence). The V end lost 0 bases, the J end lost 3 bases, and 14 bases lay between the germline ends. The CDR3 covers 15 residues. CDR3 DNA sequence: TGTGCCTGGAGTGTGGCGCTAGGGGTGGAAGAGACCCAGTACTTC. Translated: CAWSVALGVEETQYF.

The chain has TRBV7-8 and TRBJ1-2; D possibly corresponds to TRBD1 (5 bases). This CDR3 comprises 16 residues. With 4 bases removed from V and 4 bases from J, the gap between germline ends came to 19 bases. Germline V gives CDR1 SGHVS, CDR2 FQNEAQ. The CDR3 region is CASSSIQEPPPYGYTF. CDR3 in DNA: TGTGCCAGCAGCTCGATACAGGAGCCCCCACCCTATGGCTACACCTTC.

CDR3 amino acids: CAFRDFSYEQYF. The CDR3 DNA follows: TGTGCCTTTCGGGACTTCTCCTACGAGCAGTACTTC. This chain joins TRBV30 and TRBJ2-7; the D gene is possibly TRBD2 (6 bases). The ends were cut back, 7 bases at V and 0 bases at J, with 10 bases in the middle. The CDR3 runs to 12 residues. The germline CDR1 and CDR2 sequences are GTSNPN and SVGIG (reference sequence). The entire variable domain, with the rest obtained from reference TRBV30 and TRBJ2-7, is as follows: SQTIHQWPATLVQPVGSPLSLECTVEGTSNPNLYWYRQAAGRGLQLLFYSVGIGQISSEVPQNLSASRPQDRQFILSSKKLLLSDSGFYLCAFRDFSYEQYFGPGTRLTVT.

With regard to this clone: A read error may produce the germline difference seen at one junction end. V usage is TRBV5-1 and J usage is TRBJ1-2; D may be TRBD1 (6 bases). Per the germline V gene, CDR1 is SGHRS and CDR2 is YFSETQ. This CDR3 is built from 14 residues. The CDR3 coding sequence is TGCGCCAGCAGCAATTTACAGGGTGGCTATGGCTACCCCTTC. Translating it yields CASSNLQGGYGYPF.

The chain combines TRBV4-1 with TRBJ1-6; tentative D call: TRBD1 (6 bases). V was clipped by 10 bases and J by 9 bases, with 19 bases between them. This CDR3 has 14 amino acids. Per the germline V gene, CDR1 is MGHRA and CDR2 is YSYEKL. The CDR3 is CATRTRGEASPLHF. CDR3 nucleotide sequence: TGCGCCACCAGAACCAGGGGTGAGGCTTCACCCCTCCACTTT.